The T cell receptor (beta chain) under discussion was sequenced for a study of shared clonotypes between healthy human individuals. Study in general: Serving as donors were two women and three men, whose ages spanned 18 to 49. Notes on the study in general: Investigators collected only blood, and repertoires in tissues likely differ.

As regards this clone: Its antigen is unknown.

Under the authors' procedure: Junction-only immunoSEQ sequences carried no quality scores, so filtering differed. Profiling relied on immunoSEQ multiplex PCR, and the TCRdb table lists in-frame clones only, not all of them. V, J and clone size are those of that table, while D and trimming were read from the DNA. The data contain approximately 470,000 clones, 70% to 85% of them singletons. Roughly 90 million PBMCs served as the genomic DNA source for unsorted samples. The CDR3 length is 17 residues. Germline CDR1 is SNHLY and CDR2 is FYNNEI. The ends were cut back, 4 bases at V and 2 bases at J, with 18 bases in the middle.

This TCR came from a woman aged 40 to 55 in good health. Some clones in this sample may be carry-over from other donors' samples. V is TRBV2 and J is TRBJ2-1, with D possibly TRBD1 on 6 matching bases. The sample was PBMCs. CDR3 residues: CASSVVGGKGAYNEQFF. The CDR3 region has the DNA TGTGCCAGCAGTGTCGTTGGGGGTAAGGGGGCCTACAATGAGCAGTTCTTC.